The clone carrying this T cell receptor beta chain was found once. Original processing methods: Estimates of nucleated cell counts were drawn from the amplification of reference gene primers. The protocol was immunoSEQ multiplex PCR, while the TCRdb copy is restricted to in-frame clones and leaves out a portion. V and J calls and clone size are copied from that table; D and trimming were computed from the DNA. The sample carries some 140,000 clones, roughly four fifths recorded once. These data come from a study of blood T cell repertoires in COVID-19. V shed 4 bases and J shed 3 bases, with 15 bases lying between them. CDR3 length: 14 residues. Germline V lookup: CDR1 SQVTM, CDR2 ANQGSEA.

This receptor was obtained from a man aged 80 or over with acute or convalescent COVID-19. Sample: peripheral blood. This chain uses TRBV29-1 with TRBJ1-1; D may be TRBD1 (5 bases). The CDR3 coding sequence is TGCAGCGTTGTTCCGAGACGCAGGGACACTGAAGCTTTCTTT. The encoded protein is CSVVPRRRDTEAFF.